The 13 T cell receptor beta chains below were found in one sample sequenced in a study of patients and donors after allogeneic stem cell transplantation. TCRdb used MiXCR to reprocess the RT-PCR reads, holding one entry per CDR3 protein. The sample carries 150,000 to 250,000 distinct CDR3 sequences, 41% recorded once. Sequenced: blood, either unsorted or a sorted T cell fraction (not recorded which). The receptors shown here come from a human donor who was either an allogeneic HSCT recipient or a stem cell or donor lymphocyte infusion donor (not recorded which). It is not recorded whose cells these are; they may come from a transplant donor.

This clonotype showed up just a few times. The chain carries TRBV5-1 and TRBJ2-5, with 8 bases identical to TRBD1. Trimming at V came to 4 bases and at J to 5 bases, leaving 10 bases not matched to a gene. The CDR3 loop spans 15 amino acids. CDR1 and CDR2 (germline): SGHRS, YFSETQ. CDR3 residues: CASSLRDRLGETQYF. CDR3 coding DNA: TGCGCCAGCAGCCTCCGGGACAGGCTGGGGGAGACCCAGTACTTC.

The chain uses TRBV14 and TRBJ2-3; TRBD2 matches at 11 bases. Germline-derived CDR1 and CDR2 are SGHDN and FVKESK. J lost 2 bases, V lost 1 base, and 5 bases had no gene match. The CDR3 is 17 amino acids. This CDR3 is CASSQGLAGPITDTQYF. The CDR3 coding sequence is TGTGCCAGCAGCCAAGGACTAGCGGGACCTATCACAGATACGCAGTATTTT.

This clonotype has more than one count but fewer than ten. The chain couples TRBV5-1 to TRBJ2-3, with 10 bases lining up with TRBD2. The CDR3 runs to 14 residues. After removal of 7 bases from V and 0 bases from J, the junction contained 2 bases not matched to a gene. The V gene's germline CDR1 is SGHRS and CDR2 YFSETQ. The CDR3: CASSTSGSTDTQYF. The CDR3 DNA sequence: TGCGCCAGCTCGACTAGCGGGAGCACAGATACGCAGTATTTT.

The genes are TRBV28 and TRBJ2-5, with unresolved D. There are 12 residues in the CDR3. Germline-derived CDR1 and CDR2 are MDHEN and SYDVKM. Between the trimmed V and J ends, which lost 10 bases and 10 bases, there was a span of 19 bases. CDR3 loop: CATETGRVRQYF. In DNA, the CDR3 is TGTGCCACCGAGACTGGTAGGGTCCGCCAGTACTTC.

The chain has TRBV6-2 or TRBV6-3 and TRBJ1-2; tentatively, D is TRBD1 (5 bases). Per germline, CDR1 MNHEY and CDR2 SVGEGT. V lost 6 bases and J 4 bases, leaving 15 bases between the germline ends. This CDR3 is built from 14 residues. The DNA for the CDR3 is TGTGCCAGCAGCCTCGACAGACCTTTCTATGGCTACACCTTC. Encoded protein: CASSLDRPFYGYTF.

The V call is TRBV5-6, the J call TRBJ2-1, with D uncertain. This CDR3 comprises 14 residues. Trimming took off 2 bases at V and 4 bases at J, with 10 bases between the two ends. CDR1 SGHDT and CDR2 YYEEEE come from the germline V gene. The CDR3 DNA reads as TGTGCCAGCAGCTTAACCTTACCGTACAATGAGCAGTTCTTC. As protein: CASSLTLPYNEQFF.

The genes are TRBV19 and TRBJ2-5; possibly TRBD2 for D (6 bases). The germline V and J ends were trimmed by 2 bases and 4 bases, with 11 bases remaining between them. Germline V lookup: CDR1 LNHDA, CDR2 SQIVND (reference sequence). The CDR3 sequence is 14 residues long. This chain's CDR3 is CASSIFPEGETQYF. CDR3 nucleotide sequence: TGTGCCAGTAGTATATTCCCGGAGGGAGAGACCCAGTACTTC.

V usage is TRBV7-2 and J usage is TRBJ2-2; D call uncertain. The V gene's germline CDR1 is SGHTA and CDR2 FQGNSA. V shed 6 bases and J shed 0 bases, with 17 bases lying between them. CDR3 length equals 17 residues. The CDR3 is CASSRSGGFSNTGELFF. In nucleotides, the CDR3 is TGTGCCAGCAGTCGTTCCGGTGGATTTTCGAACACCGGGGAGCTGTTTTTT.

This rearrangement joins TRBV2 to TRBJ2-7; 9 nucleotides align to TRBD2. Looked up from germline, CDR1 is SNHLY and CDR2 is FYNNEI. J was trimmed by 4 bases and V by 1 base; bases with no gene match: 11. The CDR3 loop spans 17 amino acids. The CDR3 DNA reads as TGTGCCAGCAGTGAAGGAACCGGGACTAGCCCCTCGTACGAGCAGTACTTC. The encoded protein is CASSEGTGTSPSYEQYF. The complete variable domain, with remaining parts taken from reference TRBV2 and TRBJ2-7, reads EPEVTQTPSHQVTQMGQEVILRCVPISNHLYFYWYRQILGQKVEFLVSFYNNEISEKSEIFDDQFSVERPDGSNFTLKIRSTKLEDSAMYFCASSEGTGTSPSYEQYFGPGTRLTVT.

This clonotype was recorded a few times. In nucleotides, the CDR3 is TGTGCCAGCAGGCAATCCGGGACTAGCGGCACCGGGGAGCTGTTTTTT. Translating gives CASRQSGTSGTGELFF. This chain joins TRBV28 and TRBJ2-2; TRBD2 matches at 11 bases. The germline V gene encodes CDR1 MDHEN and CDR2 SYDVKM. CDR3 size: 16 residues. J lost 4 bases, V lost 6 bases, and 7 bases had no gene match.

The chain is built from TRBV9 and TRBJ2-1, with 8 bases fitting TRBD2. V shed 3 bases and J 8 bases; nucleotides not matched to a gene: 13. CDR1 is SGDLS, CDR2 YYNGEE, per germline. CDR3 length: 16 residues. The CDR3 sequence is CASSGRLASFIDEQFF. CDR3 sequence (DNA): TGTGCCAGCAGCGGGAGACTAGCGAGTTTTATCGATGAGCAGTTCTTC.

Only a few counts were recorded for this clonotype. The rearrangement joins TRBV28 to TRBJ1-3; a weak D match, TRBD1 (5 bases). The germline V gene encodes CDR1 MDHEN and CDR2 SYDVKM. This CDR3 is built from 16 residues. Trimming shortened V by 2 bases and J by 3 bases, and 14 bases separated the two germline ends. The CDR3 loop reads CASSLEGASFGNTIYF. CDR3 nucleotide sequence: TGTGCCAGCAGTTTAGAAGGGGCAAGTTTTGGAAACACCATATATTTT.

This clonotype was seen more than once but under ten times. This chain uses TRBV6-1 with TRBJ1-1, with no clear D. V was trimmed by 8 bases and J by 2 bases, leaving 12 bases between them. Germline V gene sequence: CDR1 MNHNS, CDR2 SASEGT. CDR3 size: 13 residues. Here the CDR3 reads CASQFLTNTEAFF. Written as DNA, the CDR3 is TGTGCCAGCCAGTTCCTAACAAACACTGAAGCTTTCTTT.